Sequencing of this TCR beta chain was carried out in a study of cytomegalovirus exposure and HLA in healthy donors. Overall study: Unique TCR beta sequences numbering over 100 million came from around 180 million T cells in an earlier analysis. Findings and caveats of the study: Both high specificity and high sensitivity reportedly marked the classifier's diagnosis of cytomegalovirus status. Likely technical artifact: a cluster of highly shared sequence variants.

This CDR3 is 17 amino acids long. CDR1 and CDR2 from the germline V gene are SGHAT and FQNNGV. Trimming at V came to 5 bases and at J to 6 bases, leaving 10 bases not matched to a gene. The PCR contained 60 Vbeta and 13 Jbeta primers. Some clones are missing from TCRdb's copy, which holds only in-frame ones; the method was immunoSEQ multiplex PCR. Of about 54,000 clones listed, approximately 86% were seen once; the top ten hold around 3.3%. The study sampled nominally healthy donors, though unrecorded immune exposures were likely. Concerning this clone itself: What it binds is unknown.

The sequence was collected from a woman between 18 and 29 years old in good health and CMV-seronegative. This chain uses TRBV11-2 with TRBJ1-6; TRBD1 matches 10 bases. Sequenced input: PBMCs. CDR3 sequence (DNA): TGTGCCAGCAGCGACCGGGACAGGGGTGGTGTTAATTCACCCCTCCACTTT. Protein sequence: CASSDRDRGGVNSPLHF.